This entry lists 15 T cell receptor beta chains sequenced from one sample in a study of blood T cell repertoires in COVID-19. TCRdb keeps only in-frame clones here, not all; method: immunoSEQ multiplex PCR. This sample has around 290,000 clones, with 88% found just once. The sequenced material came from PBMCs or T cells enriched from blood (not recorded which). Receptors originate from a young woman who had recovered from COVID-19.

J is TRBJ1-2 and V is TRBV7-2; possibly TRBD1 for D (6 bases). V was cut by 9 bases and J by 7 bases, with 15 bases left in between. Germline V gene data show CDR1 as SGHTA and CDR2 as FQGNSA. The length of the CDR3 is 12 residues. In DNA, the CDR3 is TGTGCCAGACGAACAGGGCTCCCTGGCTACACCTTC. Translation gives CARRTGLPGYTF.

The rearrangement uses TRBV28 and TRBJ1-2; weak D call: TRBD1 (6 bases). CDR1 and CDR2 from the germline V gene are MDHEN and SYDVKM. The V and J ends lost 5 bases and 5 bases respectively, with 15 bases between them. The CDR3 consists of 14 residues. CDR3 loop: CASSPRTDVYGYTF. The CDR3 DNA is TGTGCCAGCAGTCCGCGGACAGATGTTTATGGCTACACCTTC.

Only one count was recorded for this clone. This sequence joins TRBV5-8 and TRBJ2-7, with TRBD1 matching over 8 bases. Germline lookup yields CDR1 SGHTS and CDR2 YDEGEE. The CDR3 has 14 amino acids. V trimming: 0 bases; J trimming: 6 bases; junction bases outside the gene matches: 5. The CDR3 spells CASSLGTGWFEQYF. In DNA form, the CDR3 reads TGTGCCAGCAGCTTGGGGACAGGGTGGTTCGAGCAGTACTTC.

This clone was detected only a few times. V gene TRBV7-2 combines with J gene TRBJ1-2; the match to TRBD1 covers 8 bases. CDR3 length: 17 residues. Trimming removed 1 base from V and 4 bases from J; junction bases left unmatched: 11. Germline CDR1 is SGHTA and CDR2 is FQGNSA. The CDR3 nucleotides are TGTGCCAGCAGCTTAGTGGGTTGGGGGACAGGTTTCTATGGCTACACCTTC. Its protein is CASSLVGWGTGFYGYTF. The variable domain in full, completed from reference TRBV7-2 and TRBJ1-2, reads GAGVSQSPSNKVTEKGKDVELRCDPISGHTALYWYRQSLGQGLEFLIYFQGNSAPDKSGLPSDRFSAERTGGSVSTLTIQRTQQEDSAVYLCASSLVGWGTGFYGYTFGSGTRLTVV.

The V gene is TRBV4-3, the J gene TRBJ2-1; weak D call: TRBD2 (6 bases). Trimming took 4 bases from V and 7 from J, leaving 17 bases between them. Germline assignment: CDR1 LGHNA and CDR2 YSLEER. The CDR3 extends over 15 amino acids. CDR3 coding DNA: TGCGCCAGCAGCCCCTCGGGACTCCCCTCAAATGAGCAGTTCTTC. Translating it yields CASSPSGLPSNEQFF.

In its sample, this clone was seen once. This CDR3 is CASRPTGNYGYTF. The DNA of the CDR3 is TGTGCCAGCAGGCCCACAGGAAACTATGGCTACACCTTC. The genes are TRBV6-5 and TRBJ1-2; perhaps TRBD1 as D (5 bases). CDR1 MNHEY and CDR2 SVGAGI come from the germline V gene. The V end was cut by 6 bases, the J end by 2 bases, with 10 bases between. The CDR3 runs 13 residues.

The rearrangement uses TRBV2 and TRBJ1-3; tentatively, D is TRBD1 (6 bases). The CDR3 totals 13 residues. Germline assignment: CDR1 SNHLY and CDR2 FYNNEI. Trimming took off 4 bases at V and 2 bases at J, with 6 bases between the two ends. The CDR3 reads CASSAGAGNTIYF. The CDR3 DNA follows: TGTGCCAGCAGTGCAGGGGCTGGAAACACCATATATTTT.

The CDR3 spells CASSPGGLAVEQFF. Here the CDR3 DNA reads TGTGCCAGCTCACCGGGCGGGCTAGCGGTTGAGCAGTTCTTC. The J gene is TRBJ2-1, the V gene TRBV18; 7 bases align to TRBD2. CDR1 and CDR2 from the germline V gene are KGHSH and LQKENI. V lost 3 bases to trimming and J lost 9 bases; unmatched junction nucleotides: 8. The CDR3 length is 14 residues.

Many counts were recorded for this clone. The CDR3, as DNA: TGTGCCAGCAGCTTAGTTTGGGCAGGGCGGGGTGAAAAACTGTTTTTT. This sequence encodes CASSLVWAGRGEKLFF. The chain joins TRBV7-6 to TRBJ1-4; D may be TRBD1 (5 bases). Germline V gives CDR1 SGHVS, CDR2 FNYEAQ. Trimming left V 1 base short and J 7 bases short, with 16 bases between. The length of the CDR3 is 16 residues.

This clone appeared once. The chain combines TRBV28 with TRBJ2-5; 12 bases align to TRBD2. Germline assignment: CDR1 MDHEN and CDR2 SYDVKM. Trimming took 6 bases from V and 0 from J; bases not matched to a gene: 8. This CDR3 spans 17 amino acids. In nucleotides, the CDR3 is TGTGCCAGCAGCAGACTAGCGGGAGATGAGTACCAAGAGACCCAGTACTTC. Protein: CASSRLAGDEYQETQYF.

This chain links TRBV3-1 (or the pseudogene TRBV3-2) with TRBJ2-1; 12 bases align to TRBD2. Germline V gives CDR1 LGHDT, CDR2 YNNKEL (reference sequence). The length of the CDR3 is 16 residues. V lost 0 bases to trimming and J lost 5 bases; unmatched junction nucleotides: 2. CDR3 sequence reads: CASSQEASGGDNEQFF. CDR3 bases: TGTGCCAGCAGCCAAGAAGCTAGCGGGGGGGACAATGAGCAGTTCTTC.

The chain carries TRBV5-6 and TRBJ1-3, with D possibly matching TRBD1 (5 bases). V lost 4 bases, J lost 0 bases, and 11 bases lay in between. The length of the CDR3 is 15 residues. Germline lookup yields CDR1 SGHDT and CDR2 YYEEEE. The CDR3 DNA reads as TGTGCCAGCAGCCGAACAGGTCTCTCTGGAAACACCATATATTTT. Amino acids: CASSRTGLSGNTIYF.

On this clone: Other nucleotide sequences in the sample specify the same CDR3. The chain employs TRBV28 and TRBJ1-3; no definite D call. Germline CDR1 reads MDHEN; CDR2 reads SYDVKM. CDR3 size: 14 residues. V lost 4 bases and J 0 bases, leaving 7 bases between the germline ends. In nucleotides, the CDR3 is TGTGCCAGCAGTTCCGGGAGCTCTGGAAACACCATATATTTT. The encoded protein is CASSSGSSGNTIYF. The entire variable domain, with the rest obtained from reference TRBV28 and TRBJ1-3, is as follows: DVKVTQSSRYLVKRTGEKVFLECVQDMDHENMFWYRQDPGLGLRLIYFSYDVKMKEKGDIPEGYSVSREKKERFSLILESASTNQTSMYLCASSSGSSGNTIYFGEGSWLTVV.

The rearrangement uses TRBV27 and TRBJ1-1; a possible D gene is TRBD1 (5 bases). The CDR3 totals 15 residues. Per germline, CDR1 MNHEY and CDR2 SMNVEV (reference sequence). V was shortened by 5 bases and J by 4 bases, with 17 bases between the two germline ends. The CDR3 sequence: CASSRKAGLSTEAFF. CDR3 DNA sequence: TGTGCCAGCAGTCGTAAGGCAGGGTTGTCCACTGAAGCTTTCTTT.

This chain connects TRBV4-1 to TRBJ1-5; no clear D gene. The germline V gene has CDR1 MGHRA and CDR2 YSYEKL. The CDR3 sequence is 15 residues long. The ends were cut back, 0 bases at V and 5 bases at J, with 11 bases in the middle. CDR3 region: CASSQEAQVYQPQHF. For the CDR3, the DNA is TGCGCCAGCAGCCAAGAAGCCCAGGTATATCAGCCCCAGCATTTT.